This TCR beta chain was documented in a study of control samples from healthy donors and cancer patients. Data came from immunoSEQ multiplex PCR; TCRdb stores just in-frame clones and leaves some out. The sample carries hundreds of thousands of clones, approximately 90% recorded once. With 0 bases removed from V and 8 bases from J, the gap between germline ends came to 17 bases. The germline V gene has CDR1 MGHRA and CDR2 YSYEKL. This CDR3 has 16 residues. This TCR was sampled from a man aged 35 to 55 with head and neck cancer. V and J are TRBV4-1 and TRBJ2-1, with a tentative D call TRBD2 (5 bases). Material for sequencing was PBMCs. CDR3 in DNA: TGCGCCAGCAGCCAAGATGGTTTTCGGCTAGCAGATGAGCAGTTCTTC. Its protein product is CASSQDGFRLADEQFF.